What follows describes a single TCR beta chain. TCRdb's table, derived via immunoSEQ multiplex PCR, lists solely in-frame clones and lacks some. This sample has some 2,400,000 clones, with approximately 95% found just once. The data stem from a study of shared clonotypes between healthy human individuals. From germline, CDR1 is SGDLS and CDR2 YYNGEE. The CDR3 has 16 residues. V lost 4 bases and J lost 5; bases outside the gene matches: 6. The sample was naive CD4+ T cells sorted from blood. Subset here: CD45RA+ positively selected. The chain is built from TRBV9 and TRBJ2-5; 15 nucleotides agree with TRBD2. The receptor comes from a man aged 18 to 29 in good health. CDR3 in amino acids: CASSIGLAGGEETQYF. As DNA, the CDR3 is TGTGCCAGCAGCATAGGACTAGCGGGAGGGGAGGAGACCCAGTACTTC.